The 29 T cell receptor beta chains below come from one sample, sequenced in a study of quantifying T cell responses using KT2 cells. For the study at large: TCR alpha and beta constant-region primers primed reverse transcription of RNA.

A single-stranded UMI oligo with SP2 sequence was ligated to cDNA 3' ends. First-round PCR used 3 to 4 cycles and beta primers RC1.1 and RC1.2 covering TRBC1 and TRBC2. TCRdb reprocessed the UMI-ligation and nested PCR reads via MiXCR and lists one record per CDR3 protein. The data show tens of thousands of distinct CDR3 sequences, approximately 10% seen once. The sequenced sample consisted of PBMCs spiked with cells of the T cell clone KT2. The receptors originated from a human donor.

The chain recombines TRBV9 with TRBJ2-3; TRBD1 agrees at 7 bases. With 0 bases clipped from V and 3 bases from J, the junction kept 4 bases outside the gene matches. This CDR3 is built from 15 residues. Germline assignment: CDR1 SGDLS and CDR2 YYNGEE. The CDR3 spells CASSVEGAATDTQYF. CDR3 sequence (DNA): TGTGCCAGCAGCGTAGAGGGGGCCGCAACAGATACGCAGTATTTT.

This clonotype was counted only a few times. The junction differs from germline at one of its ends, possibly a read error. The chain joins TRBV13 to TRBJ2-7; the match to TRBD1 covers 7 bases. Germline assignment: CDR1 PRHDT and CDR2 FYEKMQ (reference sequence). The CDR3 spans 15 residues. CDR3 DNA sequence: TGTGCCAGCAGCTCATCTGTGACAGGGCTGAGTAGTTGGGACTTC. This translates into CASSSSVTGLSSWDF.

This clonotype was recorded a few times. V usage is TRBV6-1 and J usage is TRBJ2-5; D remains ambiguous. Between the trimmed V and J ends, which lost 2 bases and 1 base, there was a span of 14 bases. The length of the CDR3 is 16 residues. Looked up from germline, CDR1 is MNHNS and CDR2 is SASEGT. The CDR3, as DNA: TGTGCCAGCAGTGAACAGCTTCATTTTGGCCAAGAGACCCAGTACTTC. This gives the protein CASSEQLHFGQETQYF.

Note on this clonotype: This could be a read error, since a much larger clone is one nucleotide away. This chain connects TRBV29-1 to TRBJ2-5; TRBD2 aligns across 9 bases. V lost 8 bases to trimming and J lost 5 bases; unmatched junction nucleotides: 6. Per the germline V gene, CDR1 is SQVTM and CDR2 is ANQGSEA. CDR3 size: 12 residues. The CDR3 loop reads CSSCSGSETQYF. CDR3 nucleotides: TGCAGCTCCTGTAGCGGGAGTGAGACCCAGTACTTC.

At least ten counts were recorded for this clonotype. CDR3 residues: CASSLEIRSNQPQHF. The CDR3 bases are TGTGCCAGCAGCTTAGAAATTCGGAGCAATCAGCCCCAGCATTTT. The chain recombines TRBV7-8 with TRBJ1-5; D ambiguous. V lost 1 base and J lost 1, with 8 bases in between. The germline CDR1 and CDR2 sequences are SGHVS and FQNEAQ. There are 15 residues in the CDR3.

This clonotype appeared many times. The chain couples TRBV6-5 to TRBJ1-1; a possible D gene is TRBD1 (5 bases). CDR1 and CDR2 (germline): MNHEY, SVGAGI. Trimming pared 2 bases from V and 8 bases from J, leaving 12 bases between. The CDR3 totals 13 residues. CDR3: CASSYQTGHEAFF. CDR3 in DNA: TGTGCCAGCAGTTACCAAACCGGACACGAAGCTTTCTTT.

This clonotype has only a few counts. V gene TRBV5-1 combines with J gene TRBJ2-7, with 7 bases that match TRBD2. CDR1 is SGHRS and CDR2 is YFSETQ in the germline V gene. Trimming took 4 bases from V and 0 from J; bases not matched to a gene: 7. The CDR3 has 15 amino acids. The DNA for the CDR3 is TGCGCCAGCAGCCCTACGCGGGGGAGCTCCTACGAGCAGTACTTC. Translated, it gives CASSPTRGSSYEQYF. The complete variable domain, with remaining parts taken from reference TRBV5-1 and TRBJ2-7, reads KAGVTQTPRYLIKTRGQQVTLSCSPISGHRSVSWYQQTPGQGLQFLFEYFSETQRNKGNFPGRFSGRQFSNSRSEMNVSTLELGDSALYLCASSPTRGSSYEQYFGPGTRLTVT.

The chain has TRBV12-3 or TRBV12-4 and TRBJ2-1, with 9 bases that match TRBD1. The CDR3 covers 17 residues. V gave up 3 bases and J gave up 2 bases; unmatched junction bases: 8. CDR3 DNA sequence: TGTGCCAGCAGTTTCGGACCGGGACAGGGTCCCTACAATGAGCAGTTCTTC. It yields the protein CASSFGPGQGPYNEQFF.

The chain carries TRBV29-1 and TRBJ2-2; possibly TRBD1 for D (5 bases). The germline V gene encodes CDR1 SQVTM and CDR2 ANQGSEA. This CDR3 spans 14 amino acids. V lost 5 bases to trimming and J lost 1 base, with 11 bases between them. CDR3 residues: CSVSRQMNTGELFF. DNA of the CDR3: TGCAGCGTTTCTAGACAGATGAACACCGGGGAGCTGTTTTTT.

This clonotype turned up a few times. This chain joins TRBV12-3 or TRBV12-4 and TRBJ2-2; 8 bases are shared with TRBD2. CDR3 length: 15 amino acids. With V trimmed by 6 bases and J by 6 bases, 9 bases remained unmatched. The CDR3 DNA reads TGTGCCAGCAGCCCGTACCCAGCGGGAGCCGGGGAGCTGTTTTTT. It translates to CASSPYPAGAGELFF.

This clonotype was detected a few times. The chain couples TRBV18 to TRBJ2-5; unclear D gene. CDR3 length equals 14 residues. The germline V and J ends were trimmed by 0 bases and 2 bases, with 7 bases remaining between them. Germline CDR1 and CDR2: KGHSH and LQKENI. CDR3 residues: CASSPPQIQETQYF. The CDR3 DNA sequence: TGTGCCAGCTCACCACCCCAAATTCAAGAGACCCAGTACTTC.

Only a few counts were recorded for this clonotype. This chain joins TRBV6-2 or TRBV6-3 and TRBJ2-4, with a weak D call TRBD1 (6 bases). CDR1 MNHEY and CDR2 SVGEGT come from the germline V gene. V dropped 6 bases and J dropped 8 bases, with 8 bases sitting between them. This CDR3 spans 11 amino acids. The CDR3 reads CASRAGDIQYF. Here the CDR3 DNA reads TGTGCCAGCAGGGCAGGGGACATTCAGTACTTC.

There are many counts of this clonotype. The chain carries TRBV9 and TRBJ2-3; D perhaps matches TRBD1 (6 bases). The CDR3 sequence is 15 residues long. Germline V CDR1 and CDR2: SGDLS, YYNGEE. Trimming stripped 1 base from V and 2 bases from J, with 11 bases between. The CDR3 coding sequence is TGTGCCAGCAGCGTAACAGGGACCCTCACAGATACGCAGTATTTT. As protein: CASSVTGTLTDTQYF.

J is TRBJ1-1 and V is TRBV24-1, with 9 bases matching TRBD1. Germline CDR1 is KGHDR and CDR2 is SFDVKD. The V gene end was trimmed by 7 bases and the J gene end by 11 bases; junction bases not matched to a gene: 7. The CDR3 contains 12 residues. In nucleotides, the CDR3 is TGTGCCACCAGCTCCGGGACAGGGCGGGCTTTCTTT. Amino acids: CATSSGTGRAFF.

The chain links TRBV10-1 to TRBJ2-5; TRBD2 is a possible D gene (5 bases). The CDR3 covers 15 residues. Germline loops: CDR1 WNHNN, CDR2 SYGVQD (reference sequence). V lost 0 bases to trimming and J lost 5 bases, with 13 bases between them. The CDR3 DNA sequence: TGCGCCAGCAGTGAGTCGGGAGAGGAGGCGGAGACCCAGTACTTC. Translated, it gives CASSESGEEAETQYF.

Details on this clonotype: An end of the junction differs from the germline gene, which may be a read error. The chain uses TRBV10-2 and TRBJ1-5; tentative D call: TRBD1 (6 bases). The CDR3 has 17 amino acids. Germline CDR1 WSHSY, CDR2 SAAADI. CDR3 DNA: TGCGCCAGCAGTGAGTCGACTCTTGGGGACATGTATCAGCCCCAGAATTTT. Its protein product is CASSESTLGDMYQPQNF.

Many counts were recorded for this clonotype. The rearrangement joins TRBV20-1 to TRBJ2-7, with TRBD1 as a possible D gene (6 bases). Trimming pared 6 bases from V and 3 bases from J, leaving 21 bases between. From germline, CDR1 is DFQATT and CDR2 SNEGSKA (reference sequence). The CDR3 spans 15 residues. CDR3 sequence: CSAPARGGIYYEQYF. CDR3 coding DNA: TGCAGTGCACCCGCCAGGGGCGGAATCTACTACGAGCAGTACTTC.

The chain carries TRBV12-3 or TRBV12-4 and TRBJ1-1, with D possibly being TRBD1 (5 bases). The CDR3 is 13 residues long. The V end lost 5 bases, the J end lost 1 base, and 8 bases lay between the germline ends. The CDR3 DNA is TGTGCCAGCAGTAGACAGACGAACACTGAAGCTTTCTTT. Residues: CASSRQTNTEAFF.

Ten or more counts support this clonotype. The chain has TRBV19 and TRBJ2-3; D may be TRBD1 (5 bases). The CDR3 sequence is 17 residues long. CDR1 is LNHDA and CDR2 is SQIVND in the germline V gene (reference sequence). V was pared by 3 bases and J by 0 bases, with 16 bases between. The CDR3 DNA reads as TGTGCCAGTAGTATGATAGCCAGGGATCAAAGCACAGATACGCAGTATTTT. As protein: CASSMIARDQSTDTQYF. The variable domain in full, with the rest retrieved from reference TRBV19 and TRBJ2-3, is DGGITQSPKYLFRKEGQNVTLSCEQNLNHDAMYWYRQDPGQGLRLIYYSQIVNDFQKGDIAEGYSVSREKKESFPLTVTSAQKNPTAFYLCASSMIARDQSTDTQYFGPGTRLTVL.

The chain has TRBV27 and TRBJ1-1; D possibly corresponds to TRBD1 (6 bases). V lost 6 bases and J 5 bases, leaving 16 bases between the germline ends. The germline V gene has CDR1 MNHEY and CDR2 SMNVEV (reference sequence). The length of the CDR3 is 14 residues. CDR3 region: CASRNREATTEAFF. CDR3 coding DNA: TGTGCCAGCAGAAACAGGGAGGCGACGACTGAAGCTTTCTTT.

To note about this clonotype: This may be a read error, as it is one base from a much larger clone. The chain's CDR3 is CSAQGTSGRIYEQNF. The CDR3 DNA reads as TGCAGTGCTCAAGGGACTAGCGGAAGAATCTACGAGCAGAACTTC. The rearrangement uses TRBV20-1 and TRBJ2-7; 11 bases match TRBD2. The length of the CDR3 is 15 residues. The germline gives CDR1 DFQATT, CDR2 SNEGSKA (reference sequence).

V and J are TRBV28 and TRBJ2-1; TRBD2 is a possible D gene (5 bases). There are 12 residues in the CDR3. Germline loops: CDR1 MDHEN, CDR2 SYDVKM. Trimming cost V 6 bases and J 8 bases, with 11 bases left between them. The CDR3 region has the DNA TGTGCCAGCAGCCTGGACTCGGATGAGCAGTTCTTC. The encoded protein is CASSLDSDEQFF.

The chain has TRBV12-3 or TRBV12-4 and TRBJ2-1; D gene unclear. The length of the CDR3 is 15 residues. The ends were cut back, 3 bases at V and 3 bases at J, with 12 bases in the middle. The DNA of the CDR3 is TGTGCCAGCAGTTTTCGTACACCCGGCTACAATGAGCAGTTCTTC. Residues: CASSFRTPGYNEQFF.

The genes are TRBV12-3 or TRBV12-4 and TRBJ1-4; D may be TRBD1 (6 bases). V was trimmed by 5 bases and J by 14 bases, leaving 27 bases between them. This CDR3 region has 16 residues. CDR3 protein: CASSGPEDSSGSVLFF. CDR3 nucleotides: TGTGCCAGCAGTGGGCCCGAGGACAGCTCTGGCAGCGTGCTGTTTTTT.

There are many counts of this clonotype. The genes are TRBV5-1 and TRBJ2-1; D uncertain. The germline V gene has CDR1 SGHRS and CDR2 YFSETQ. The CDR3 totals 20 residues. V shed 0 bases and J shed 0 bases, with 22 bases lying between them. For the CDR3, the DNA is TGCGCCAGCAGCTTGGAGATCGGCTATCTTTATTTCAGCTCCTACAATGAGCAGTTCTTC. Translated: CASSLEIGYLYFSSYNEQFF.

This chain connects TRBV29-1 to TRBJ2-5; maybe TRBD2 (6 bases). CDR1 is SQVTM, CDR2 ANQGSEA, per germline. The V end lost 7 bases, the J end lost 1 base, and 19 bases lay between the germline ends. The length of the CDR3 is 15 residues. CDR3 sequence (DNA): TGCAGCGCCTGGGATCTGCTAGCGCCCCAAGAGACCCAGTACTTC. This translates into CSAWDLLAPQETQYF.

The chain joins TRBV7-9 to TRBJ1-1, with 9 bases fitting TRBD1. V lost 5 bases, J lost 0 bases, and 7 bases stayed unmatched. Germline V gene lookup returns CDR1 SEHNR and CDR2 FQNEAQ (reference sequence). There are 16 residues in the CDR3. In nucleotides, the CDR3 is TGTGCCAGCAGCGCCCCGACAGGGGGAATGAACACTGAAGCTTTCTTT. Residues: CASSAPTGGMNTEAFF.

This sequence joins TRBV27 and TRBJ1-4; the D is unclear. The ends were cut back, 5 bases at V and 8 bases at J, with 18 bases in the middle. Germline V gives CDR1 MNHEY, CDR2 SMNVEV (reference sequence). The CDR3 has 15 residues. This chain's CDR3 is CASSVFSRTGEKLFF. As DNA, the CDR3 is TGTGCCAGCAGTGTCTTTAGTCGTACCGGCGAAAAACTGTTTTTT. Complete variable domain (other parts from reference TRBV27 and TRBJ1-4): EAQVTQNPRYLITVTGKKLTVTCSQNMNHEYMSWYRQDPGLGLRQIYYSMNVEVTDKGDVPEGYKVSRKEKRNFPLILESPSPNQTSLYFCASSVFSRTGEKLFFGSGTQLSVL.

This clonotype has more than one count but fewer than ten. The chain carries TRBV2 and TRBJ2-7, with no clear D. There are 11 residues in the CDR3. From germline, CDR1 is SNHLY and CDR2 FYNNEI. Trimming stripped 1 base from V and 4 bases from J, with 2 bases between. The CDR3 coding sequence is TGTGCCAGCAGTGAAGAGTACGAGCAGTACTTC. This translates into CASSEEYEQYF.